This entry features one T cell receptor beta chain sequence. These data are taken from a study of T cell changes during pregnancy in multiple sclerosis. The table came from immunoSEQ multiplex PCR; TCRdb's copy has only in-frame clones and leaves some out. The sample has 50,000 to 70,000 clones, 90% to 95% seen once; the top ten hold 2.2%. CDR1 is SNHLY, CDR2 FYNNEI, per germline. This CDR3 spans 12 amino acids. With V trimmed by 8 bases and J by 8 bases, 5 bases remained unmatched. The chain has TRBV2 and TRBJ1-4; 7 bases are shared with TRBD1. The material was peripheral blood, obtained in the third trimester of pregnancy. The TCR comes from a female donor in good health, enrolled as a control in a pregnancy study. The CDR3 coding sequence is TGTGCCAGCCTGGGACAGAGGGAAAAACTGTTTTTT. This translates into CASLGQREKLFF.